The 23 T cell receptor beta chains below come from one sample, sequenced in a study of T cells in localized non-small cell lung cancer. Using immunoSEQ multiplex PCR, the repertoire was profiled, and TCRdb retains in-frame clones only, with some absent. The sample yields 58,000 or so clones, roughly 90% seen once. This specimen consisted of peripheral blood, obtained before any cancer treatment. These receptor sequences come from a woman between 35 and 75 years old with stage I lung adenocarcinoma.

The rearrangement uses TRBV6-5 and TRBJ2-1, with D possibly being TRBD1 (6 bases). Germline assignment: CDR1 MNHEY and CDR2 SVGAGI. This CDR3 spans 14 amino acids. V was pared by 6 bases and J by 4 bases, with 13 bases between. The CDR3 nucleotides read TGTGCCAGCAGGAGTGGGACAACATACAATGAGCAGTTCTTC. It specifies CASRSGTTYNEQFF.

This rearrangement joins TRBV10-3 to TRBJ2-2, with a tentative D call TRBD2 (7 bases). This CDR3 contains 15 residues. V shed 6 bases and J shed 2 bases, with 13 bases lying between them. CDR1 is ENHRY, CDR2 SYGVKD, per germline. This CDR3 is CAISSGGLNTGELFF. The DNA for the CDR3 is TGTGCCATCAGCTCCGGGGGGCTCAACACCGGGGAGCTGTTTTTT.

The chain employs TRBV19 and TRBJ2-4, with D possibly being TRBD2 (5 bases). CDR3 length equals 14 residues. The V end was cut by 6 bases, the J end by 0 bases, with 9 bases between. Germline loops: CDR1 LNHDA, CDR2 SQIVND (reference sequence). The CDR3 here is CASSNGVAKNIQYF. The CDR3 DNA follows: TGTGCCAGTAGCAACGGGGTAGCCAAAAACATTCAGTACTTC.

This clone was seen once. The genes are TRBV30 and TRBJ2-3, with 7 positions matching TRBD2. V lost 1 base, J lost 3 bases, and 4 bases stayed unmatched. This CDR3 region has 14 residues. Germline-derived CDR1 and CDR2 are GTSNPN and SVGIG (reference sequence). CDR3 region: CAWSGGGRTDTQYF. The CDR3 nucleotides read TGTGCCTGGAGTGGGGGGGGAAGAACAGATACGCAGTATTTT.

V and J are TRBV28 and TRBJ1-1, with unresolved D. Trimming cost V 3 bases and J 5 bases, with 7 bases left between them. The CDR3 has 12 amino acids. Germline values: CDR1 MDHEN, CDR2 SYDVKM. DNA for the CDR3: TGTGCCAGCAGTTTCCTTTGGACTGAAGCTTTCTTT. Protein sequence: CASSFLWTEAFF.

The chain uses TRBV2 and TRBJ2-3; tentatively, D is TRBD1 or TRBD2 (5 bases each). The CDR3 contains 14 residues. V gave up 10 bases and J gave up 0 bases, with 14 bases separating them. CDR1 is SNHLY and CDR2 is FYNNEI in the germline V gene. The CDR3 nucleotides read TGTGCCACTCCCGGGACCTTGAGCACAGATACGCAGTATTTT. Its translation: CATPGTLSTDTQYF.

The chain links TRBV11-1 to TRBJ2-7; TRBD2 might be the D (7 bases). From germline, CDR1 is SGHAT and CDR2 FQDESV (reference sequence). CDR3 length: 15 residues. Trimming pared 3 bases from V and 2 bases from J, leaving 14 bases between. CDR3 region: CASSFEGGPAYEQYF. CDR3 bases: TGTGCCAGCAGCTTTGAGGGGGGGCCCGCCTACGAGCAGTACTTC.

The V and J genes are TRBV7-2 and TRBJ2-1; 9 nucleotides align to TRBD2. Germline lookup yields CDR1 SGHTA and CDR2 FQGNSA. V lost 1 base, J lost 7 bases, and 5 bases stayed unmatched. The CDR3 has 15 amino acids. The CDR3 DNA is TGTGCCAGCAGCTTAGGACTAGCGGATAGGAATGAGCAGTTCTTC. This translates into CASSLGLADRNEQFF.

The rearrangement joins TRBV6-1 to TRBJ2-3; 15 bases map to TRBD2. The CDR3 length is 16 residues. CDR1 and CDR2 from the germline V gene are MNHNS and SASEGT. Unmatched junction bases numbered 4, after V lost 4 bases and J lost 5 bases. The CDR3 nucleotides read TGTGCCAGCAGTGGGACTAGCGGGGGGGCGAGAGATACGCAGTATTTT. Its protein product is CASSGTSGGARDTQYF.

This clone was picked up one time. This chain links TRBV11-2 with TRBJ2-1; TRBD2 matches 10 bases. The CDR3 length is 16 residues. V shed 2 bases and J 5 bases; nucleotides not matched to a gene: 6. CDR1 is SGHAT and CDR2 is FQNNGV in the germline V gene. The CDR3 bases are TGTGCCAGCAGCTTAATGAGCGGGAGGGCCCACAATGAGCAGTTCTTC. Its translation is CASSLMSGRAHNEQFF.

The chain combines TRBV7-6 with TRBJ2-5; tentative D call: TRBD1 (6 bases). TRBJ2-7 matches the DNA end more closely, so the J call is doubtful. This CDR3 is 14 amino acids long. Germline assignment: CDR1 SGHVS and CDR2 FNYEAQ. In DNA, the CDR3 is TGTGCCAGCAGCCCGGAGGACAGCTCCTACGAGCAGTACTTC. Its protein product is CASSPEDSSYEQYF.

The V call is TRBV30, the J call TRBJ2-1; 13 bases map to TRBD2. The CDR3 is 14 residues long. The V segment lost 5 bases and the J segment 9 bases; nucleotides outside the gene matches: 7. The germline CDR1 and CDR2 sequences are GTSNPN and SVGIG (reference sequence). The CDR3 region is CAWVGLAGVGEQFF. CDR3 sequence (DNA): TGTGCCTGGGTCGGACTAGCGGGAGTAGGTGAGCAGTTCTTC.

The rearrangement joins TRBV13 to TRBJ1-2; TRBD1 matches at 7 bases. Germline trimming cut 5 bases from V and 4 bases from J; bases unmatched to any gene: 4. CDR3 length: 13 residues. Germline CDR1 is PRHDT and CDR2 is FYEKMQ (reference sequence). The CDR3 is CASSRDSLYGYTF. CDR3 DNA: TGTGCCAGCAGCAGGGACAGTCTCTATGGCTACACCTTC.

This clone was seen only a few times. The V call is TRBV19, the J call TRBJ1-1; D is undetermined. Trimming removed 1 base at V and 5 bases at J, with 8 bases between. The CDR3 totals 13 residues. CDR1 and CDR2 (germline): LNHDA, SQIVND (reference sequence). DNA of the CDR3: TGTGCCAGTAGTATAGTAAGGGAGACTGAAGCTTTCTTT. Protein sequence: CASSIVRETEAFF.

On this clone: Other DNA sequences in the sample encode the same CDR3. The chain links TRBV5-1 to TRBJ1-1; the D is unclear. CDR3 length: 13 amino acids. V shed 4 bases and J shed 0 bases, with 7 bases lying between them. Germline V CDR1 and CDR2: SGHRS, YFSETQ. CDR3 protein: CASSLDVNTEAFF. The CDR3, as DNA: TGCGCCAGCAGCCTAGATGTGAACACTGAAGCTTTCTTT.

The CDR3 is CASSLDTYTEAFF. As DNA, the CDR3 is TGTGCCAGCAGTCTAGACACTTACACTGAAGCTTTCTTT. The chain recombines TRBV27 with TRBJ1-1; no clear D gene. This CDR3 is 13 amino acids long. Trimming took 5 bases from V and 3 from J, leaving 10 bases between them. Per germline, CDR1 MNHEY and CDR2 SMNVEV (reference sequence).

CDR3 in amino acids: CASSLTSGGDFPRTDTQYF. For the CDR3, the DNA is TGTGCCAGCAGTTTGACTAGCGGGGGGGACTTCCCTCGCACAGATACGCAGTATTTT. This chain connects TRBV27 to TRBJ2-3; 14 positions agree with TRBD2. The CDR3 has 19 amino acids. Germline CDR1 MNHEY, CDR2 SMNVEV (reference sequence). V lost 3 bases, J lost 1 base, and 9 bases stayed unmatched.

The rearrangement links TRBV7-8 to TRBJ1-5; the D is unclear. Trimming stripped 6 bases from V and 3 bases from J, with 15 bases between. The CDR3 totals 15 residues. Germline V CDR1 and CDR2: SGHVS, FQNEAQ. The CDR3 loop reads CASRPSESYNQPQHF. CDR3 in DNA: TGTGCCAGCAGACCCTCAGAGAGCTACAATCAGCCCCAGCATTTT.

The chain couples TRBV2 to TRBJ2-5; TRBD2 aligns across 11 bases. With 3 bases clipped from V and 4 bases from J, the junction kept 7 bases outside the gene matches. The CDR3 is 16 residues long. Germline CDR1 reads SNHLY; CDR2 reads FYNNEI. CDR3: CASSDTSGSRPETQYF. In DNA form, the CDR3 reads TGTGCCAGCAGTGACACTAGCGGGAGTCGCCCAGAGACCCAGTACTTC.

The genes are TRBV5-1 and TRBJ1-4; 7 positions agree with TRBD1. V was pared by 5 bases and J by 8 bases, with 3 bases of the junction left unmatched. CDR1 SGHRS and CDR2 YFSETQ come from the germline V gene. The CDR3 spans 12 residues. The CDR3 reads CASRQGKEKLFF. The CDR3 DNA reads TGCGCCAGCAGACAGGGGAAGGAAAAACTGTTTTTT. Filled out from reference TRBV5-1 and TRBJ1-4, the complete variable domain reads KAGVTQTPRYLIKTRGQQVTLSCSPISGHRSVSWYQQTPGQGLQFLFEYFSETQRNKGNFPGRFSGRQFSNSRSEMNVSTLELGDSALYLCASRQGKEKLFFGSGTQLSVL.

The rearrangement links TRBV7-2 to TRBJ1-5, with D perhaps TRBD1 (5 bases). Germline V gene sequence: CDR1 SGHTA, CDR2 FQGNSA. V shed 1 base and J shed 3 bases, with 10 bases lying between them. The CDR3 loop spans 15 amino acids. The CDR3 bases are TGTGCCAGCAGCTTAGTTGGGGGGGTCAATCAGCCCCAGCATTTT. Protein product: CASSLVGGVNQPQHF.

This chain joins TRBV7-9 and TRBJ2-7; 7 bases fit TRBD1. This CDR3 is 13 amino acids long. V was clipped by 4 bases and J by 4 bases; unmatched bases: 4. Germline CDR1 reads SEHNR; CDR2 reads FQNEAQ (reference sequence). The CDR3 is CASSSDRIYEQYF. The CDR3 DNA reads TGTGCCAGCAGCTCGGACAGGATATACGAGCAGTACTTC. Using reference TRBV7-9 and TRBJ2-7 for the parts outside the CDR3, the full variable domain is DTGVSQNPRHKITKRGQNVTFRCDPISEHNRLYWYRQTLGQGPEFLTYFQNEAQLEKSRLLSDRFSAERPKGSFSTLEIQRTEQGDSAMYLCASSSDRIYEQYFGPGTRLTVT.

V gene TRBV19 combines with J gene TRBJ2-3, with a weak D call TRBD2 (6 bases). Trimming left V 6 bases short and J 0 bases short, with 16 bases between. The CDR3 spans 16 residues. Germline CDR1 LNHDA, CDR2 SQIVND (reference sequence). CDR3 bases: TGTGCCAGTAGGGGACCCGATAGCGGCAGCACAGATACGCAGTATTTT. Protein product: CASRGPDSGSTDTQYF.